What follows are 10 T cell receptor beta chains derived from one specimen sequenced in a study of shared clonotypes between healthy human individuals. Assay used: immunoSEQ multiplex PCR; TCRdb lists only in-frame clones, some missing. The top ten hold 20% to 25% of the sample, which has approximately 720,000 clones, 92% seen once. CD45RO-negative CD8 cells positively selected for CCR7 made up the naive population, which excluded terminally differentiated effector memory CD45RA+ cells. The specimen was naive CD8+ T cells sorted from blood. The receptors stem from a man aged 25-45 years in good health.

This chain connects TRBV29-1 to TRBJ2-1; the D call may be TRBD1 or TRBD2 (5 bases each). The CDR3 is 12 amino acids. CDR1 is SQVTM, CDR2 ANQGSEA, per germline. Trimming cost V 3 bases and J 11 bases, with 14 bases left between them. DNA for the CDR3: TGCAGCGTTGAGGTCCCGGGGACGAAGCAGTTCTTC. Translating it yields CSVEVPGTKQFF.

The chain couples TRBV19 to TRBJ2-7; 7 bases agree with TRBD1. The V segment lost 5 bases and the J segment 5 bases; nucleotides outside the gene matches: 15. CDR1 is LNHDA, CDR2 SQIVND, per germline (reference sequence). The CDR3 contains 16 residues. The CDR3 region has the DNA TGTGCCAGTAGTGAGACCCCCGACAGGGTGGCAAACGAGCAGTACTTC. This encodes CASSETPDRVANEQYF.

The chain carries TRBV29-1 and TRBJ2-2; D is possibly TRBD2 (5 bases). CDR3 size: 12 residues. V lost 5 bases to trimming and J lost 5 bases, with 9 bases between them. Germline V CDR1 and CDR2: SQVTM, ANQGSEA. The CDR3 loop is CSVLLGTGELFF. The DNA for the CDR3 is TGCAGCGTTCTACTAGGGACCGGGGAGCTGTTTTTT.

The chain employs TRBV29-1 and TRBJ2-1; 9 bases match TRBD2. J gave up 3 bases and V 4 bases, and 13 bases lay outside the gene matches. Germline V gene sequence: CDR1 SQVTM, CDR2 ANQGSEA. The CDR3 is made up of 17 amino acids. In DNA, the CDR3 is TGCAGCGTTGGCGACCATAGCGGGAGTAGGTACTACAATGAGCAGTTCTTC. Its translation is CSVGDHSGSRYYNEQFF.

The rearrangement uses TRBV5-1 and TRBJ2-1; 10 nucleotides match TRBD2. CDR3 size: 16 residues. CDR1 SGHRS and CDR2 YFSETQ come from the germline V gene. V dropped 1 base and J dropped 5; count of bases not matched to a gene: 6. CDR3 sequence reads: CASSLSGTSANNEQFF. The CDR3 DNA reads TGCGCCAGCAGCTTGTCCGGGACTAGCGCTAACAATGAGCAGTTCTTC.

The chain couples TRBV15 to TRBJ2-7; perhaps D is TRBD1 or TRBD2 (5 bases each). Per germline, CDR1 LNHNV and CDR2 YYDKDF (reference sequence). Trimming took 0 bases from V and 3 from J, leaving 18 bases between them. There are 17 residues in the CDR3. The CDR3 protein is CATSRERVQGGFYEQYF. As DNA, the CDR3 is TGTGCCACCAGCAGAGAGCGTGTGCAGGGCGGGTTCTACGAGCAGTACTTC. Combining the CDR3 with reference TRBV15 and TRBJ2-7 gives the whole variable domain DAMVIQNPRYQVTQFGKPVTLSCSQTLNHNVMYWYQQKSSQAPKLLFHYYDKDFNNEADTPDNFQSRRPNTSFCFLDIRSPGLGDTAMYLCATSRERVQGGFYEQYFGPGTRLTVT.

This chain uses TRBV15 with TRBJ2-5, with D hard to call. V was shortened by 5 bases and J by 4 bases, with 5 bases between the two germline ends. Germline CDR1 LNHNV, CDR2 YYDKDF (reference sequence). This CDR3 has 11 amino acids. DNA of the CDR3: TGTGCCACCAGCGAAGGAGAGACCCAGTACTTC. Translated: CATSEGETQYF.

The chain couples TRBV7-6 to TRBJ2-2; D possibly corresponds to TRBD1 (7 bases). The CDR3 runs to 14 residues. V lost 4 bases, J lost 7 bases, and 13 bases lay in between. Germline-derived CDR1 and CDR2 are SGHVS and FNYEAQ. The CDR3 here is CASSSTGRHGELFF. The CDR3 DNA is TGTGCCAGCAGCTCGACAGGGAGGCACGGGGAGCTGTTTTTT. Together with reference TRBV7-6 and TRBJ2-2, the CDR3 gives the full variable domain: GAGVSQSPRYKVTKRGQDVALRCDPISGHVSLYWYRQALGQGPEFLTYFNYEAQQDKSGLPNDRFSAERPEGSISTLTIQRTEQRDSAMYRCASSSTGRHGELFFGEGSRLTVL.

Of note for this clone: Other DNA sequences in the sample encode the same CDR3. The chain links TRBV10-3 to TRBJ2-7; D possibly matches TRBD1 or TRBD2 (5 bases each). V lost 2 bases and J lost 0, with 8 bases in between. The length of the CDR3 is 14 residues. Germline V gene sequence: CDR1 ENHRY, CDR2 SYGVKD. The CDR3, as DNA: TGTGCCATCAGTGAGCGGGGCAGCTCCTACGAGCAGTACTTC. Translating gives CAISERGSSYEQYF.

This clone appeared a single time. The V and J genes are TRBV6-6 and TRBJ2-7; 7 bases map to TRBD1. V trimming: 5 bases; J trimming: 2 bases; junction bases outside the gene matches: 3. The CDR3 length is 13 residues. Germline V gene lookup returns CDR1 MNHNY and CDR2 SVGAGI (reference sequence). CDR3 DNA: TGTGCCAGCAGTAATACAGGGGCCTACGAGCAGTACTTC. Translated, it gives CASSNTGAYEQYF.